This is a list of T cell receptor beta chains from one sample in a study of T-cell reconstitution after alpha-beta-depleted transplantation in children. TCRdb redid the calling of the PCR reads with MiXCR, one entry per CDR3 protein. Of more than 400,000 distinct CDR3 sequences in the sample, about 40% were seen once. Sequences were derived from PBMCs, sampled before TCRalphabeta/CD19-depleted stem cell transplant. The receptors shown here come from a girl aged 2 to 9 with aplastic anemia, due to receive a stem cell transplant. Each CDR3 is given with its conserved first and last residue. D genes are given only for firm matches. Some rows mark clone size as missing; the rest say once, few, many or name a class of expanded clone.

>many|TRBJ2-3|TRBV20-1|NA
CSARDHHRAPNTQYF
TGCAGTGCTAGAGATCACCACAGGGCGCCGAATACGCAGTATTTT
>NA|TRBJ2-1|TRBV5-1|NA
CASSPIRLEYEQFF
TGCGCCAGCAGCCCTATTAGACTAGAATATGAGCAGTTCTTC
>NA|TRBJ2-1|TRBV7-2|TRBD2
CASSYGGSRDEQFF
TGTGCCAGCAGCTACGGCGGGAGTAGGGATGAGCAGTTCTTC
>few|TRBJ2-1|TRBV7-6|TRBD2
CASSLLRASGGNEQFF
TGTGCCAGCAGCTTACTAAGGGCTAGCGGGGGCAATGAGCAGTTCTTC
>NA|TRBJ2-1|TRBV5-1|TRBD2
CASSLGSGRGRDEQFF
TGCGCCAGCAGCTTGGGTTCCGGGCGGGGGAGAGATGAGCAGTTCTTC
>NA|TRBJ2-5|TRBV6-1|TRBD2
CASSPGLAGIEETQYF
TGTGCCAGCAGTCCCGGACTAGCGGGAATCGAAGAGACCCAGTACTTC
>few|TRBJ2-5|TRBV5-6|NA
CASSLAGVHQETQYF
TGTGCCAGCAGCTTGGCGGGGGTCCACCAAGAGACCCAGTACTTC
>few|TRBJ2-1|TRBV5-6|TRBD2
CASSSLAGKRGNEQFF
TGTGCCAGCAGCTCACTAGCGGGAAAAAGAGGCAATGAGCAGTTCTTC
>few|TRBJ1-5|TRBV2|NA
CASHGPGHRNQPQHF
TGTGCCAGCCATGGGCCGGGACACCGAAATCAGCCCCAGCATTTT
>NA|TRBJ1-1|TRBV7-9|TRBD1
CASRRSTGFPEAFF
TGTGCCAGCAGACGGTCGACAGGGTTCCCTGAAGCTTTCTTT
>NA|TRBJ2-7|TRBV12-3/TRBV12-4|NA
CASSPPGRYEQYF
TGTGCCAGCAGCCCACCCGGGCGCTACGAGCAGTACTTC
>NA|TRBJ2-6|TRBV27|NA
CASSLSSQRANVLTF
TGTGCCAGCAGTTTATCATCGCAGCGGGCCAACGTCCTGACTTTC
>NA|TRBJ2-6|TRBV7-9|TRBD1
CASSAGTGVNGANVLTF
TGTGCCAGCAGCGCCGGGACAGGGGTTAATGGGGCCAACGTCCTGACTTTC
>NA|TRBJ2-7|TRBV6-1|TRBD2
CASRIASGPTYEQYF
TGTGCCAGCAGGATCGCTAGCGGCCCTACCTACGAGCAGTACTTC
>many|TRBJ1-1|TRBV4-3|NA
CASSRPGSTEAFF
TGCGCCAGCAGCCGACCAGGGTCCACTGAAGCTTTCTTT
>NA|TRBJ2-1|TRBV29-1|NA
CSGLGSSYNEQFF
TGCAGCGGCCTCGGCAGCTCCTACAATGAGCAGTTCTTC
>NA|TRBJ2-1|TRBV4-2|NA
CASSQDRPSEQFF
TGTGCCAGCAGCCAAGATCGGCCCAGTGAGCAGTTCTTC
>many|TRBJ2-7|TRBV11-2|TRBD1
CASSLATGEHEQYF
TGTGCCAGCAGCTTAGCTACAGGGGAGCACGAGCAGTACTTC
>few|TRBJ2-1|TRBV6-1|TRBD2
CASKGLAGRGGSYNEQFF
TGTGCCAGCAAAGGACTAGCGGGACGCGGGGGGTCCTACAATGAGCAGTTCTTC
>many|TRBJ2-7|TRBV20-1|TRBD2
CSGTSGPSYEQYF
TGCAGTGGGACTAGCGGGCCCTCCTACGAGCAGTACTTC
>once|TRBJ2-3|TRBV5-1|NA
CASSADEEGDTQYF
TGCGCCAGCAGCGCGGACGAGGAGGGAGATACGCAGTATTTT
>few|TRBJ1-2|TRBV30|NA
CAWSPPGRPNYGYTF
TGTGCCTGGAGTCCCCCGGGGCGCCCTAACTATGGCTACACCTTC
>NA|TRBJ1-2|TRBV9|NA
CASSGHSGPGYTF
TGTGCCAGCAGCGGCCATTCTGGGCCTGGCTACACCTTC
>NA|TRBJ2-3|TRBV10-3|NA
CAISGRGRVGDTQYF
TGTGCCATCAGTGGTCGCGGCAGGGTGGGGGATACGCAGTATTTT
>many|TRBJ2-7|TRBV18|NA
CASSPTTGGAESYEQYF
TGTGCCAGCTCACCGACCACGGGGGGCGCGGAATCCTACGAGCAGTACTTC
>many|TRBJ2-4|TRBV20-1|TRBD1
CSASIQGAVNIQYF
TGCAGTGCTAGTATCCAGGGGGCAGTAAACATTCAGTACTTC
>NA|TRBJ1-5|TRBV7-3|TRBD1
CASSFDRTGSNQPQHF
TGTGCCAGCAGTTTCGATCGGACAGGGAGCAATCAGCCCCAGCATTTT
>NA|TRBJ1-1|TRBV20-1|NA
CSANRLENTEAFF
TGCAGTGCCAATAGGTTGGAGAACACTGAAGCTTTCTTT
>NA|TRBJ2-2|TRBV27|NA
CASSPTRVMAGELFF
TGTGCCAGCAGTCCCACGAGGGTAATGGCCGGGGAGCTGTTTTTT
>NA|TRBJ2-2|TRBV3-1|TRBD2
CASSQLSGSVNGELFF
TGTGCCAGCAGCCAACTTAGCGGGAGTGTAAACGGGGAGCTGTTTTTT
>NA|TRBJ2-3|TRBV29-1|NA
CSVGAVSTNTQYF
TGCAGCGTTGGGGCGGTCAGCACAAATACGCAGTATTTT
>many|TRBJ1-1|TRBV29-1|TRBD1
CSVTTDRSSGRMNTEAFF
TGCAGCGTTACAACGGACAGGTCGTCAGGACGTATGAACACTGAAGCTTTCTTT
>NA|TRBJ2-5|TRBV4-2|TRBD2
CASSPGPRGSSFGETQYF
TGTGCCAGCAGCCCCGGGCCTCGCGGGAGTTCTTTCGGAGAGACCCAGTACTTC
>NA|TRBJ2-3|TRBV15|NA
CATSRPSGSGADTQYF
TGTGCCACCAGCAGGCCGTCCGGGTCAGGAGCAGATACGCAGTATTTT
>NA|TRBJ2-1|TRBV5-6|NA
CASTLRGDNEQFF
TGTGCCAGCACCTTGAGGGGGGACAATGAGCAGTTCTTC
>NA|TRBJ2-3|TRBV29-1|NA
CSDRTAGDTQYF
TGCAGCGACCGGACTGCGGGAGATACGCAGTATTTT
>once|TRBJ2-5|TRBV27|NA
CASSSRGDATQYF
TGTGCCAGCAGTTCTAGGGGGGATGCGACCCAGTACTTC
>NA|TRBJ2-7|TRBV5-1|NA
CASRTHFGGSYEQYF
TGCGCCAGCAGAACGCACTTCGGGGGATCCTACGAGCAGTACTTC
>many|TRBJ2-5|TRBV5-1|TRBD2
CASSLSGGREETQYF
TGCGCCAGCAGCTTGTCGGGCGGGAGGGAAGAGACCCAGTACTTC
>once|TRBJ2-7|TRBV3-1|NA
CASSQRDKLIGEYF
TGTGCCAGCAGCCAACGGGACAAGCTTATAGGGGAGTACTTC
>many|TRBJ1-1|TRBV12-5|NA
CASGVGQNTEAFF
TGTGCTAGTGGAGTGGGCCAGAACACTGAAGCTTTCTTT
>NA|TRBJ2-3|TRBV15|NA
CATRTASPGRTDTQYF
TGTGCCACCAGAACCGCCTCCCCGGGACGGACAGATACGCAGTATTTT
>NA|TRBJ2-3|TRBV29-1|NA
CSVLLPQGPSTQYF
TGCAGCGTTCTCCTCCCGCAGGGCCCGAGTACGCAGTATTTT
>few|TRBJ2-7|TRBV12-3/TRBV12-4|TRBD1
CASRKGQRVGSYEQYF
TGTGCCAGCAGGAAGGGACAGCGAGTCGGCTCCTACGAGCAGTACTTC
>NA|TRBJ1-3|TRBV20-1|NA
CSALSSGNTIYF
TGCAGTGCTCTGAGCTCTGGAAACACCATATATTTT
>NA|TRBJ2-7|TRBV5-1|NA
CASSLDRGEYEQYF
TGCGCCAGCAGCTTGGACCGAGGGGAGTACGAGCAGTACTTC
>NA|TRBJ2-7|TRBV20-1|TRBD1
CSAPTGTGYYEQYF
TGCAGTGCCCCAACCGGGACAGGGTACTACGAGCAGTACTTC